This T cell receptor beta chain is drawn from a study of T-cell reconstitution after alpha-beta-depleted transplantation in children. The CDR3 is 15 amino acids. V dropped 3 bases and J dropped 0 bases, with 11 bases sitting between them. Germline loops: CDR1 MNHEY, CDR2 SVGEGT. This sample's TCRbeta library carried unique molecular identifier barcodes. TCRdb fed the PCR reads into MiXCR, producing one record per CDR3 protein. The table has approximately 420,000 distinct CDR3 sequences, 9.5% to 13% seen once. This clonotype was recorded a few times. V is TRBV6-2 or TRBV6-3 and J is TRBJ1-2, with unresolved D. The sample here was PBMCs from the stem cell graft donor, taken from the stem cell graft. The origin of this receptor is a human donor who donated a stem cell graft to a child with acute myeloid leukemia. CDR3 sequence: CASSYDRLANYGYTF. DNA of the CDR3: TGTGCCAGCAGTTATGACCGTTTAGCTAACTATGGCTACACCTTC.